Presented here are 15 T cell receptor beta chains from one specimen sequenced in a study of blood T cell repertoires in COVID-19. TCRdb's copy holds only in-frame clones and misses some; the assay was immunoSEQ multiplex PCR. The sample contains roughly 330,000 clones, 87% of which appear only once. The sample was PBMCs or T cells enriched from blood (not recorded which). The receptors were gathered from a woman younger than 45 who had recovered from COVID-19.

The V gene is TRBV6-5, the J gene TRBJ2-3; D is undetermined. Looked up from germline, CDR1 is MNHEY and CDR2 is SVGAGI. CDR3 size: 11 residues. V gave up 6 bases and J gave up 6 bases, with 7 bases separating them. The CDR3 nucleotides are TGTGCCAGCAGACTCGGGGATACGCAGTATTTT. Its protein product is CASRLGDTQYF.

This chain links TRBV7-2 with TRBJ1-2; possibly TRBD1 for D (6 bases). Per the germline V gene, CDR1 is SGHTA and CDR2 is FQGNSA. The V and J ends lost 5 bases and 7 bases respectively, with 14 bases between them. The CDR3 runs 13 residues. Here the CDR3 reads CASSQVGGSGYTF. The CDR3 DNA sequence: TGTGCCAGCAGCCAAGTAGGGGGAAGTGGCTACACCTTC.

This clone was seen only once. The rearrangement uses TRBV3-1 (or the pseudogene TRBV3-2) and TRBJ1-2; a possible D gene is TRBD1 (5 bases). V was pared by 4 bases and J by 4 bases, with 16 bases between. The CDR3 contains 15 residues. Germline CDR1 LGHDT, CDR2 YNNKEL (reference sequence). The CDR3 loop is CASSPDWGVGYGYTF. In nucleotides, the CDR3 is TGTGCCAGCAGCCCAGATTGGGGGGTCGGCTATGGCTACACCTTC.

V gene TRBV5-5 combines with J gene TRBJ1-4; the match to TRBD1 covers 10 bases. Germline lookup yields CDR1 SGHKS and CDR2 YYEKEE (reference sequence). Trimming cost V 5 bases and J 3 bases; bases outside gene matches: 19. This CDR3 has 20 residues. CDR3 DNA sequence: TGTGCCAGCAGTTCGAGTCCCGGGACAGGGGCGGCAAAGGCTAATGAAAAACTGTTTTTT. Translating it yields CASSSSPGTGAAKANEKLFF.

The genes are TRBV5-1 and TRBJ2-1, with D possibly being TRBD2 (5 bases). V gave up 3 bases and J gave up 9 bases, with 13 bases separating them. The CDR3 is 13 residues long. Germline assignment: CDR1 SGHRS and CDR2 YFSETQ. This CDR3 reads CASSSGRGGEQFF. The CDR3, as DNA: TGCGCCAGCAGCTCGGGAAGAGGCGGTGAGCAGTTCTTC.

The V and J genes are TRBV27 and TRBJ1-1; maybe TRBD1 (5 bases). The CDR3 spans 14 residues. Germline V gene sequence: CDR1 MNHEY, CDR2 SMNVEV (reference sequence). The V end lost 3 bases, the J end lost 4 bases, and 12 bases lay between the germline ends. CDR3 in DNA: TGTGCCAGCAGTTTCGGAGGGGTGGGCACTGAAGCTTTCTTT. Residues: CASSFGGVGTEAFF.

This clone appeared a few times. V is TRBV25-1 and J is TRBJ1-1, with D tentatively TRBD1 (6 bases). V was trimmed by 7 bases and J by 1 base, leaving 13 bases between them. The CDR3 loop spans 14 amino acids. CDR1 is MGHDK, CDR2 SYGVNS, per germline. Here the CDR3 reads CASTRDIENTEAFF. In DNA form, the CDR3 reads TGTGCCAGCACCCGGGACATCGAGAACACTGAAGCTTTCTTT.

The gene calls are TRBV3-1 (or the pseudogene TRBV3-2) and TRBJ1-1; D may be TRBD1 (5 bases). Trimming cost V 6 bases and J 2 bases, with 10 bases left between them. The germline V gene has CDR1 LGHDT and CDR2 YNNKEL (reference sequence). The CDR3 covers 13 residues. CDR3 amino acids: CASSVGPNTEAFF. The CDR3 coding sequence is TGTGCCAGCAGTGTGGGGCCAAACACTGAAGCTTTCTTT.

A single count supports this clone. The chain couples TRBV6-2 or TRBV6-3 to TRBJ2-2; 8 nucleotides align to TRBD1. V shed 0 bases, J shed 1 base, and the junction held 1 base outside the gene matches. Germline CDR1 MNHEY, CDR2 SVGEGT. The CDR3 loop spans 16 amino acids. As DNA, the CDR3 is TGTGCCAGCAGTTACTCGGACAGGGTGAACACCGGGGAGCTGTTTTTT. Its translation: CASSYSDRVNTGELFF.

The V gene is TRBV5-1, the J gene TRBJ2-5, with 8 bases matching TRBD2. The CDR3 covers 14 residues. Germline assignment: CDR1 SGHRS and CDR2 YFSETQ. The J segment lost 5 bases and the V segment lost 5 bases, leaving 8 bases of the junction unmatched. The CDR3 protein is CASRPGGAWETQYF. CDR3 in DNA: TGCGCCAGCAGACCCGGGGGGGCTTGGGAGACCCAGTACTTC.

The chain employs TRBV5-1 and TRBJ1-6; TRBD1 agrees at 9 bases. CDR1 SGHRS and CDR2 YFSETQ come from the germline V gene. J lost 3 bases, V lost 0 bases, and 4 bases had no gene match. The CDR3 loop spans 17 amino acids. CDR3 sequence: CASSLGGTGIYNSPLHF. The CDR3 coding sequence is TGCGCCAGCAGCTTGGGAGGGACAGGGATCTATAATTCACCCCTCCACTTT.

This chain links TRBV7-9 with TRBJ2-1, with TRBD2 matching 8 bases. Trimming cost V 8 bases and J 4 bases; bases outside gene matches: 10. Germline loops: CDR1 SEHNR, CDR2 FQNEAQ (reference sequence). The CDR3 covers 15 residues. The CDR3 sequence: CASPLLGGGYNEQFF. The CDR3 nucleotides are TGTGCCAGCCCCCTCTTGGGCGGGGGGTACAATGAGCAGTTCTTC.

This chain connects TRBV7-2 to TRBJ1-2, with TRBD1 identical over 9 bases. This CDR3 is built from 16 residues. CDR1 and CDR2 (germline): SGHTA, FQGNSA. Unmatched junction bases numbered 11, after V lost 4 bases and J lost 5 bases. The CDR3 region has the DNA TGTGCCAGCAGCTGGGACAGGGAAGGAATGCGGTATGGCTACACCTTC. Protein sequence: CASSWDREGMRYGYTF.

V usage is TRBV6-5 and J usage is TRBJ2-3; the D is unclear. Per the germline V gene, CDR1 is MNHEY and CDR2 is SVGAGI. Trimming removed 4 bases from V and 6 bases from J, with 8 bases in between. The CDR3 spans 12 residues. The CDR3 spells CASSSGWDTQYF. CDR3 DNA sequence: TGTGCCAGCAGTTCGGGTTGGGATACGCAGTATTTT.

V gene TRBV27 combines with J gene TRBJ1-6; D ambiguous. CDR1 MNHEY and CDR2 SMNVEV come from the germline V gene (reference sequence). Trimming took 2 bases from V and 0 from J, leaving 11 bases between them. CDR3 size: 17 residues. In DNA form, the CDR3 reads TGTGCCAGCAGTTTAGTTCCCCGGAGCTCCTATAATTCACCCCTCCACTTT. Translation: CASSLVPRSSYNSPLHF.